The following is a T cell receptor (beta chain) sequence with its context. The target antigen is unknown. The data belong to a study of Graves' ophthalmopathy and Graves' hyperthyroidism. Study-wide points: Sensitivity reached 87.88% and specificity 81.08% for a 13-signature model separating ophthalmopathy from stable hyperthyroidism. Ophthalmopathy progression was predicted with about 67% sensitivity and roughly 74% specificity.

CDR3 regions of TCR beta were amplified from RNA transcripts. HTBI primers served in a first-round RT-PCR, which a second-round multiplex PCR followed. TCRdb re-called the multiplex PCR reads with MiXCR, one entry per CDR3 protein. Among 240,000 or so distinct CDR3 sequences listed, around 45% were seen once. The germline V gene encodes CDR1 SNHLY and CDR2 FYNNEI. With V trimmed by 6 bases and J by 0 bases, 6 bases remained unmatched. The CDR3 has 15 amino acids. The chain joins TRBV2 to TRBJ2-7; TRBD1 matches 9 bases. The sequencing input was peripheral blood. This TCR came from an adult man with Graves' ophthalmopathy. CDR3 DNA: TGTGCCAGCAGAGAAACAGGGGGCATCTCCTACGAGCAGTACTTC. Translating it yields CASRETGGISYEQYF. Full variable domain (remainder filled in from reference TRBV2 and TRBJ2-7): EPEVTQTPSHQVTQMGQEVILRCVPISNHLYFYWYRQILGQKVEFLVSFYNNEISEKSEIFDDQFSVERPDGSNFTLKIRSTKLEDSAMYFCASRETGGISYEQYFGPGTRLTVT.